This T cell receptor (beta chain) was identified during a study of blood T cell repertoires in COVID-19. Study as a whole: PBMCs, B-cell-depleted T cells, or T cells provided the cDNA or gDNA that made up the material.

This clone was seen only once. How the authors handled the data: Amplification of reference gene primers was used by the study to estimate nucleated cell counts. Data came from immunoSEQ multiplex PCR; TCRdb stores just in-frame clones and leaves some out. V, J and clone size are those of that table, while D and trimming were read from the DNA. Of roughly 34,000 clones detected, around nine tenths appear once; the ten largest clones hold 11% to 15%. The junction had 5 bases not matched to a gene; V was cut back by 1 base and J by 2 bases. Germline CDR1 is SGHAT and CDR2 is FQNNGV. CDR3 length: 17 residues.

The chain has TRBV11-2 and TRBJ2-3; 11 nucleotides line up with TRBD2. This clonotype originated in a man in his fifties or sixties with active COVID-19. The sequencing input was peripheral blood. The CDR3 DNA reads TGTGCCAGCAGCTTAGGGGGACTAGCGGACCCCACAGATACGCAGTATTTT. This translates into CASSLGGLADPTDTQYF.